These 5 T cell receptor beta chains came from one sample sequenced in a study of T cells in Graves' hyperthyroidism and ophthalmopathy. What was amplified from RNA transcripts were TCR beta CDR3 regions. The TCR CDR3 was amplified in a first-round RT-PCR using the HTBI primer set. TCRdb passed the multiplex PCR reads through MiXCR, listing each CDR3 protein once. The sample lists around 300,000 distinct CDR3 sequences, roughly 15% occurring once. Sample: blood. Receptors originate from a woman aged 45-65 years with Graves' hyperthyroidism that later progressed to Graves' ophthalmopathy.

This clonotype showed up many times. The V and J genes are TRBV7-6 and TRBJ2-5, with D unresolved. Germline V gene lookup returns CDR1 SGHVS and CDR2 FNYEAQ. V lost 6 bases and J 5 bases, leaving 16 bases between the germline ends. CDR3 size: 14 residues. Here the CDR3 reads CASSLHAPFETQYF. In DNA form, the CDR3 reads TGTGCCAGCAGTTTACACGCACCCTTCGAGACCCAGTACTTC.

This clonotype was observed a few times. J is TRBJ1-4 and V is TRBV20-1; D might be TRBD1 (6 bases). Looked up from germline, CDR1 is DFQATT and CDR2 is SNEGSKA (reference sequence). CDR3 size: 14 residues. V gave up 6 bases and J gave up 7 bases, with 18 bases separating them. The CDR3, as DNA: TGCAGTGCAGGGGAGGGGGGAACCGGTGAAAAACTGTTTTTT. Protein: CSAGEGGTGEKLFF.

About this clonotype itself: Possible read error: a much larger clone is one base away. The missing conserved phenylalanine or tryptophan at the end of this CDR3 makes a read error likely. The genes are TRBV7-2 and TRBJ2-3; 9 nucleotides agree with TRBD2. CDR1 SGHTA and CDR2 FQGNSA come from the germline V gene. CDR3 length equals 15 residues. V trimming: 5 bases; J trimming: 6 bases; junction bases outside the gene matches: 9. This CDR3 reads CASSPGTSSPDTQYI. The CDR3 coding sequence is TGTGCCAGCAGCCCGGGGACTAGCTCCCCGGATACGCAGTATATT.

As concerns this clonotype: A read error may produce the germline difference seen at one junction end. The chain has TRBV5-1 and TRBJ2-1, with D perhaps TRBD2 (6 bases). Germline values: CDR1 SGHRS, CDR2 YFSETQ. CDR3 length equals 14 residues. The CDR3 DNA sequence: TGCGCCAGCAGCTTGACTAGCCAGTACAATAAGCAGTTCTTC. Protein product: CASSLTSQYNKQFF.

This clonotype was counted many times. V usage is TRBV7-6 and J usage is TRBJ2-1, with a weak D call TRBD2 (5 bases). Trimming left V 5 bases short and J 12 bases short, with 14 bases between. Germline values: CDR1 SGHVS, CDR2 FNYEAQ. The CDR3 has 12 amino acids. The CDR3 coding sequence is TGTGCCAGCAGCCAACCGTCGGACTGGCAGTTCTTC. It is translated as CASSQPSDWQFF.